The 17 T cell receptor beta chains listed next were all sequenced from one sample in a study of regulatory T cells in long-lasting Graves disease. In building TCR beta libraries, iRepertoire HTBI primers were used together with Arm-PCR of CDR3 regions. TCRdb fed the multiplex PCR reads into MiXCR, producing one record per CDR3 protein. The table lists approximately 470,000 distinct CDR3 sequences, roughly 17% of them singletons. The sample's time point: newly diagnosed GD, antithyroid drugs for less than 3 months. From PBMCs, RNA was extracted and then used to make the TCR library. In addition, the sample was reused for a study of T cells in Graves' hyperthyroidism and ophthalmopathy.

The sequencing here drew on peripheral blood mononuclear cells (PBMCs), taken at new diagnosis, from a patient treated with antithyroid drugs. The receptors come from a man aged 40-55 years with Graves disease.

This clonotype appeared many times. The chain joins TRBV5-1 to TRBJ2-1, with TRBD2 identical over 13 bases. The CDR3 loop spans 18 amino acids. Germline V lookup: CDR1 SGHRS, CDR2 YFSETQ. With V trimmed by 8 bases and J by 0 bases, 11 bases remained unmatched. Here the CDR3 reads CASSGTSGNLNSYNEQFF. Here the CDR3 DNA reads TGCGCCAGTTCTGGGACTAGCGGGAACCTTAACTCCTACAATGAGCAGTTCTTC.

In this sample, this clonotype turned up many times. The chain's CDR3 is CASRPVTGTSYEQYF. The DNA of the CDR3 is TGTGCCAGCAGGCCCGTAACGGGGACCTCCTACGAGCAGTACTTC. V and J are TRBV27 and TRBJ2-7; D is possibly TRBD1 or TRBD2 (5 bases each). The germline V and J ends were trimmed by 6 bases and 0 bases, with 15 bases remaining between them. This CDR3 region has 15 residues. Germline CDR1 MNHEY, CDR2 SMNVEV (reference sequence).

This clonotype appeared many times. This chain joins TRBV11-2 and TRBJ1-1; 10 bases are shared with TRBD1. The germline gives CDR1 SGHAT, CDR2 FQNNGV. The CDR3 is made up of 13 amino acids. V lost 5 bases, J lost 10 bases, and 7 bases stayed unmatched. The CDR3 sequence is CASSPTRTGGAFF. In DNA form, the CDR3 reads TGTGCCAGCAGCCCCACCCGGACAGGGGGAGCTTTCTTT.

This clonotype showed up many times. This chain connects TRBV3-1 to TRBJ2-1; D perhaps matches TRBD2 (6 bases). The CDR3 sequence is 12 residues long. Germline V CDR1 and CDR2: LGHDT, YNNKEL (reference sequence). Trimming stripped 4 bases from V and 7 bases from J, with 8 bases between. The CDR3 DNA is TGTGCCAGCAGCCGTAGCGGTAATGAGCAGTTCTTC. Protein product: CASSRSGNEQFF.

There are a few counts of this clonotype. The chain uses TRBV20-1 and TRBJ2-7; TRBD2 agrees at 10 bases. Trimming at V came to 3 bases and at J to 2 bases, leaving 4 bases not matched to a gene. From germline, CDR1 is DFQATT and CDR2 SNEGSKA (reference sequence). The CDR3 is 14 amino acids. The CDR3 region is CSASPSGRAYEQYF. The CDR3 bases are TGCAGTGCTAGTCCCAGCGGGAGGGCCTACGAGCAGTACTTC.

In the case of this clonotype: It may be a read error: a sequence one base away is much more abundant. This chain connects TRBV24-1 to TRBJ2-2; D tentatively reads TRBD1 or TRBD2 (5 bases each). This CDR3 has 17 amino acids. V lost 0 bases, J lost 6 bases, and 16 bases lay in between. Germline lookup yields CDR1 KGHDR and CDR2 SFDVKD. The CDR3 region is CATSDLKPGTSSGELFF. CDR3 nucleotide sequence: TGTGCCACCAGTGATTTGAAACCCGGGACGAGTTCCGGGGAGCTGTTTTTT.

This clonotype occurred many times. This rearrangement joins TRBV7-9 to TRBJ1-2; no clear D. The CDR3 length is 15 residues. Germline values: CDR1 SEHNR, CDR2 FQNEAQ (reference sequence). The ends were cut back, 1 base at V and 8 bases at J, with 17 bases in the middle. The CDR3 protein is CASSLVSATIEGYTF. The CDR3 DNA follows: TGTGCCAGCAGCTTAGTGTCGGCTACTATCGAGGGCTACACCTTC.

In this sample, this clonotype turned up many times. The chain carries TRBV5-1 and TRBJ2-3; D not certain. CDR3 size: 14 residues. Between the trimmed V and J ends, which lost 3 bases and 4 bases, there was a span of 12 bases. The germline V gene encodes CDR1 SGHRS and CDR2 YFSETQ. CDR3 nucleotide sequence: TGCGCCAGCAGCTGGGCCAGCGAGGCAGATACGCAGTATTTT. Its protein is CASSWASEADTQYF.

This clonotype has only a few counts. The chain employs TRBV27 and TRBJ2-2; 12 nucleotides line up with TRBD1. J was trimmed by 4 bases and V by 6 bases; bases with no gene match: 15. This CDR3 has 19 residues. CDR1 and CDR2 from the germline V gene are MNHEY and SMNVEV (reference sequence). CDR3 sequence reads: CASRLEGQGAISTTGELFF. The CDR3 DNA is TGTGCCAGCAGATTGGAGGGACAGGGGGCTATATCAACCACCGGGGAGCTGTTTTTT.

Only a few counts were recorded for this clonotype. The chain is built from TRBV9 and TRBJ2-5; D is unclear. Germline V gene sequence: CDR1 SGDLS, CDR2 YYNGEE. V was pared by 0 bases and J by 6 bases, with 9 bases between. The CDR3 contains 13 residues. The CDR3 bases are TGTGCCAGCAGCGTAGGCGGCGTGCAGACCCAGTACTTC. Translating gives CASSVGGVQTQYF.

This clonotype was observed at least ten times. This chain uses TRBV5-1 with TRBJ2-7, with D tentatively TRBD1 (5 bases). Trimming removed 0 bases at V and 7 bases at J, with 11 bases between. This CDR3 contains 13 residues. Germline lookup yields CDR1 SGHRS and CDR2 YFSETQ. Written as DNA, the CDR3 is TGCGCCAGCAGCTTGGCAGGGCTGGGGGAGCAGTACTTC. Translated, it gives CASSLAGLGEQYF.

This clonotype was picked up many times. V is TRBV29-1 and J is TRBJ2-7; tentatively, D is TRBD2 (6 bases). Germline CDR1 SQVTM, CDR2 ANQGSEA. V was cut by 0 bases and J by 2 bases, with 14 bases left in between. The CDR3 is 15 residues long. The CDR3 is CSVEEGREMAYEQYF. CDR3 DNA sequence: TGCAGCGTTGAAGAAGGACGGGAGATGGCCTACGAGCAGTACTTC.

This chain joins TRBV6-2 or TRBV6-3 and TRBJ1-6, with 7 positions matching TRBD1. J lost 7 bases, V lost 6 bases, and 6 bases had no gene match. Germline CDR1 and CDR2: MNHEY and SVGEGT. CDR3 length: 14 amino acids. The CDR3 nucleotides read TGTGCCAGCAGCACATCGACAGGGAATTCACCCCTCCACTTT. Translating it yields CASSTSTGNSPLHF.

This clonotype has a handful of counts. The chain is built from TRBV19 and TRBJ2-4, with D unclear. The DNA end is a closer match to TRBJ2-7, so the J assignment may be wrong. The CDR3 is 13 amino acids. Germline values: CDR1 LNHDA, CDR2 SQIVND (reference sequence). This CDR3 is CASNAAVPYEQYF. The CDR3 DNA follows: TGTGCCAGTAACGCCGCCGTCCCCTACGAGCAGTACTTC.

As regards this clonotype: Sequence at one end of the junction differs from germline and may be a read error. V and J are TRBV30 and TRBJ2-5, with no clear D. Germline CDR1 GTSNPN, CDR2 SVGIG (reference sequence). This CDR3 region has 11 residues. The CDR3 region is CAWSDGETQHF. CDR3 DNA sequence: TGTGCCTGGAGTGACGGAGAGACCCAGCACTTC.

This clonotype was seen many times. V gene TRBV2 combines with J gene TRBJ2-3; tentatively, D is TRBD1 or TRBD2 (5 bases each). The CDR3 extends over 14 amino acids. CDR1 SNHLY and CDR2 FYNNEI come from the germline V gene. Trimming pared 6 bases from V and 6 bases from J, leaving 16 bases between. The CDR3 DNA sequence: TGTGCCAGCAGGAGGGGCAGGGTCAGCGATACGCAGTATTTT. Translated, it gives CASRRGRVSDTQYF. The variable domain in full, completed from reference TRBV2 and TRBJ2-3, reads EPEVTQTPSHQVTQMGQEVILRCVPISNHLYFYWYRQILGQKVEFLVSFYNNEISEKSEIFDDQFSVERPDGSNFTLKIRSTKLEDSAMYFCASRRGRVSDTQYFGPGTRLTVL.

The genes are TRBV5-1 and TRBJ2-5; D unresolved. Germline V CDR1 and CDR2: SGHRS, YFSETQ. V gave up 5 bases and J gave up 5 bases, with 10 bases separating them. This CDR3 comprises 12 residues. The CDR3 nucleotides read TGCGCCAGCAGTTGCTCAGAGGAGACCCAGTACTTC. The encoded protein is CASSCSEETQYF.